This T cell receptor (beta chain) was identified during a study of a mutant IDH1 vaccine in newly diagnosed glioma. About the study: In some groups vaccination began 4-6 weeks post-radiotherapy; others received it with temozolomide. Treatment recipients were around 62% male and around 40% female, and their mean age was around 40 years. Earlier care involved radiotherapy, temozolomide, or both, and the majority received both.

The repertoire was sequenced with immunoSEQ multiplex PCR; TCRdb's copy has only in-frame clones and lacks some. The sample includes 35,000 to 45,000 clones, roughly 81% of them seen just once. Time point: week 5, during vaccination. Topical imiquimod was applied with each vaccine dose, which held 300 ug of mutant IDH1 20-mer peptide. V lost 4 bases, J lost 7 bases, and 24 bases lay in between. In germline, CDR1 is SGDLS, CDR2 YYNGEE. The CDR3 is 17 residues long. A word on this clone: The antigen remains undetermined.

The specimen comprised PBMCs, sampled from a glioma patient whose treatment included an IDH1 peptide vaccine. The origin of this receptor is a man aged 45-65 years with glioma. The chain employs TRBV9 and TRBJ2-1; D may be TRBD1 (7 bases). The CDR3 protein is CASSPRSLQGRWNEQFF. As DNA, the CDR3 is TGTGCCAGCAGCCCGCGGTCCTTACAGGGGAGGTGGAATGAGCAGTTCTTC.